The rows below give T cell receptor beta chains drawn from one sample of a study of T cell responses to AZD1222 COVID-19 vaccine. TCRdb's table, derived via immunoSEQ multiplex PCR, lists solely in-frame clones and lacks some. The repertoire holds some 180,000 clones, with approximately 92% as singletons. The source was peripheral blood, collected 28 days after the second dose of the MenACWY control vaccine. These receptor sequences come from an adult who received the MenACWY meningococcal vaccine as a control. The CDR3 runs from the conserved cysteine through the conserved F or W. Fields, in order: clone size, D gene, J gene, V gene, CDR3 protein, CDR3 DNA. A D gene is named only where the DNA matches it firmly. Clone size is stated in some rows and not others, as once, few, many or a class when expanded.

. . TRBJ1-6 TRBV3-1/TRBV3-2 CASSQETFYNSPLHF TGTGCCAGCAGCCAAGAAACCTTCTATAATTCACCCCTCCACTTT
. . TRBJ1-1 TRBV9 CASSAVTVGTEAFF TGTGCCAGCAGCGCCGTGACAGTGGGCACTGAAGCTTTCTTT
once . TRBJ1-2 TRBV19 CASSINPTAIYGYTF TGTGCCAGTAGTATAAACCCGACAGCGATCTATGGCTACACCTTC
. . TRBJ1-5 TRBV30 CAWSVRGVQPQHF TGTGCCTGGAGTGTACGGGGCGTTCAGCCCCAGCATTTT
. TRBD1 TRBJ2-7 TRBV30 CAWTGDRRSSEQYF TGTGCCTGGACAGGGGACAGAAGGTCATCCGAGCAGTACTTC
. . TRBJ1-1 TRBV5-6 CASSLGVGNTEAFF TGTGCCAGCAGCCTAGGTGTAGGGAACACTGAAGCTTTCTTT
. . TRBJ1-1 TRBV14 CASSLQGQTEAFF TGTGCCAGCAGCCTCCAGGGTCAGACTGAAGCTTTCTTT
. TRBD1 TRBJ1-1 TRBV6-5 CASSRDRVNTEAFF TGTGCCAGCAGTAGGGACAGGGTGAACACTGAAGCTTTCTTT
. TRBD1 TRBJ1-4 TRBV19 CASSRLQGSNEKLFF TGTGCCAGTAGTAGGCTACAGGGGTCTAATGAAAAACTGTTTTTT
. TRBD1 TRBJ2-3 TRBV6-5 CASSLGGQPSTDTQYF TGTGCCAGCAGTTTAGGGGGACAGCCTAGCACAGATACGCAGTATTTT
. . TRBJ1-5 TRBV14 CASSQDEWSPQHF TGTGCCAGCAGCCAAGACGAATGGTCGCCCCAGCATTTT
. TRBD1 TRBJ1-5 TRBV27 CASRAGTGISYSNQPQHF TGTGCCAGCAGGGCCGGGACAGGAATATCCTATAGCAATCAGCCCCAGCATTTT
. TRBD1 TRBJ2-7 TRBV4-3 CASSQDRGQSSYEQYF TGCGCCAGCAGCCAAGATAGGGGACAGAGCTCCTACGAGCAGTACTTC
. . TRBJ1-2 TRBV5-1 CASSLDSVYYTF TGCGCCAGCAGCTTGGACAGCGTTTACTACACCTTC
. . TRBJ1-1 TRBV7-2 CASSLLVTLAEAFF TGTGCCAGCAGCTTATTAGTTACACTGGCTGAAGCTTTCTTT
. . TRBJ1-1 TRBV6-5 CASRTRISGNTEAFF TGTGCCAGCAGAACTAGGATATCAGGGAACACTGAAGCTTTCTTT
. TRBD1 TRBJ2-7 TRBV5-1 CASSLPGQPEQYF TGCGCCAGCAGCTTACCGGGACAGCCCGAGCAGTACTTC
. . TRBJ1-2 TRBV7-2 CASSLDGGGYTF TGTGCCAGCAGCTTAGACGGAGGCGGCTACACCTTC
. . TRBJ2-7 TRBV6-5 CASRMGLAFEQYF TGTGCCAGCAGGATGGGGCTAGCGTTCGAGCAGTACTTC
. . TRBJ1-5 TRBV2 CASSEVPGSNQPQHF TGTGCCAGCAGTGAAGTCCCGGGAAGCAATCAGCCCCAGCATTTT
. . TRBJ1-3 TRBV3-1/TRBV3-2 CASSQGGLGNTIYF TGTGCCAGCAGCCAGGGGGGCTTGGGAAACACCATATATTTT
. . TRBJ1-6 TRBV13 CASSLRHSDSPLHF TGTGCCAGCAGCTTAAGGCATTCTGATTCACCCCTCCACTTT